This TCR beta chain was captured in a study of T cells in Graves' hyperthyroidism and ophthalmopathy. Points from the study as a whole: Ophthalmopathy was distinguished from stable hyperthyroidism by 13 V-J signatures.

In its sample, this clonotype was seen many times. Its target is not known. TCR beta CDR3 regions were amplified from RNA. The HTBI primer set was used in a first-round RT-PCR of the TCR CDR3. One entry per CDR3 protein, called by TCRdb with MiXCR from the multiplex PCR reads. The data show around 380,000 distinct CDR3 sequences, roughly 14% seen once. The source of the PBMCs was approximately 10 ml of fresh peripheral blood. Per the germline V gene, CDR1 is MNHNS and CDR2 is SASEGT. This CDR3 contains 13 residues. The ends were cut back, 2 bases at V and 7 bases at J, with 12 bases in the middle. This receptor was identified in a man younger than 40 with Graves' hyperthyroidism that later progressed to Graves' ophthalmopathy. This chain joins TRBV6-1 and TRBJ2-7; no definite D call. Source material: blood. In DNA form, the CDR3 reads TGTGCCAGCAGTGAAACCGTTCCTATGGAGCAGTACTTC. Translated: CASSETVPMEQYF.